This TCR beta chain comes out of a study of Graves' ophthalmopathy and Graves' hyperthyroidism. The wider study: The collection of peripheral blood took place at initial diagnosis, before any treatment.

Germline lookup yields CDR1 MNHNS and CDR2 SASEGT. Trimming stripped 0 bases from V and 5 bases from J, with 10 bases between. The CDR3 runs to 14 residues. At least ten counts were recorded for this clonotype. Its target is not known. Amplified TCR beta CDR3 regions were obtained using RNA transcripts as template. RT-PCR in the first round used HTBI primers; a second-round multiplex PCR followed. One entry per CDR3 protein, called by TCRdb with MiXCR from the multiplex PCR reads. The repertoire consists of 400,000 or so distinct CDR3 sequences, with 15% to 19% occurring once and the leading ten covering around 6.6%. Study observations and caveats: A 13-signature model separated ophthalmopathy from stable hyperthyroidism, about 90% sensitivity, around 79% specificity.

Hyperthyroidism was classified as stable if no ophthalmopathy occurred within 18 months of follow-up. PBMCs were density-gradient isolated from roughly 9.5 ml fresh blood. The sequenced sample was peripheral blood. The chain employs TRBV6-1 and TRBJ1-2; D unresolved. This receptor was identified in a woman aged 18-29 years with stable Graves' hyperthyroidism. CDR3 bases: TGTGCCAGCAGTGAAGCGGGCAGCCCTTATGGCTACACCTTC. Translated: CASSEAGSPYGYTF.